Listed here is a single T cell receptor (beta chain). Its cognate antigen is unknown. The sample belongs to a study of T cells in Graves' hyperthyroidism and ophthalmopathy. Findings of the study overall: Separation of ophthalmopathy from stable hyperthyroidism was achieved by a 13 V-J model.

Looked up from germline, CDR1 is ENHRY and CDR2 is SYGVKD. Trimming pared 7 bases from V and 4 bases from J, leaving 13 bases between. The CDR3 is made up of 13 amino acids. RNA transcripts gave rise to amplified TCR beta CDR3 regions. In the first-round RT-PCR of the TCR CDR3, the HTBI primer set was used. TCRdb re-called the multiplex PCR reads with MiXCR, one entry per CDR3 protein. The table includes about 580,000 distinct CDR3 sequences, 40% to 55% detected once. Criteria for exclusion of patients were uncontrolled infection, other autoimmune disease, pregnancy or lactation. V is TRBV10-3 and J is TRBJ1-2; possible D gene TRBD1, 6 bases. The sequence derives from a woman younger than 30 with Graves' hyperthyroidism. Sequenced: peripheral blood or thyroid tissue (not recorded which). This CDR3 reads CAINPDSGYGYTF. CDR3 DNA sequence: TGTGCCATCAACCCGGACAGCGGCTATGGCTACACCTTC.